The present T cell receptor beta chain was sequenced within a study of T-cell memory formation after mild COVID-19. Overall study results and limits: Memory from before infection featured some responding clones, which suggests cross-reactive memory joined. Clones that got smaller from day 15 to 85 had even CD4/CD8, while clones growing later tipped toward CD4+.

Remarks on this clonotype: As yet, its antigen is unknown. One junction end disagrees with the germline gene, perhaps due to a read error.

The CDR3 covers 11 residues. From the 5' RACE reads, TCRdb called clonotypes with MiXCR, one entry per CDR3 protein. The sample has around 190,000 distinct CDR3 sequences, approximately 18% seen once. The chain is built from TRBV12-3 or TRBV12-4 and TRBJ2-3; 9 bases match TRBD1. The material sequenced was PBMCs or a T cell subset sorted from them (not recorded which). This sequence originates from a young man who had mild COVID-19 (a few samples of this study predate the infection). Cell type and time point are not known. CDR3 coding DNA: TGTGCCAGCAGCGCCGGGACAGGGAAGGTGTTT. Encoded protein: CASSAGTGKVF.